The present T cell receptor (beta chain) was sequenced within a study of blood T cells in healthy people across ages. Primed by a sample-barcoded 5' primer and a J-beta primer mix, a second PCR proceeded for about 6 to 12 cycles. TCRdb re-called the 5' RACE reads with MiXCR, one entry per CDR3 protein. Of approximately 1.5 million distinct CDR3 sequences listed, about 32% are singletons. Trimming removed 0 bases at V and 2 bases at J, with 13 bases between. Germline values: CDR1 SGHRS, CDR2 YFSETQ. This CDR3 comprises 16 residues. The sequence was collected from a woman aged 25 to 45 in good health. The chain couples TRBV5-1 to TRBJ2-3; the D is unclear. The sequenced material came from blood. The CDR3 loop reads CASSLGALRLTDTQYF. The DNA of the CDR3 is TGCGCCAGCAGCTTGGGGGCCCTAAGACTCACAGATACGCAGTATTTT.